One sample yielded the 13 T cell receptor beta chains listed below, sequenced in a study of cytomegalovirus exposure and HLA in healthy donors. Primers: 60 Vbeta forward and 13 Jbeta reverse. Method: immunoSEQ multiplex PCR; TCRdb's copy keeps in-frame clones and lacks some. The sample contains about 110,000 clones, around 73% of which appear only once. Material: PBMCs. The receptors come from a man under 40 in good health and CMV-seronegative.

In regard to this clone: The sample carries other DNA sequences with the same CDR3. DNA for the CDR3: TGTGCCAGCAGTCCCGGGACAGGGGGCTACGAGCAGTACTTC. It translates to CASSPGTGGYEQYF. V gene TRBV27 combines with J gene TRBJ2-7, with TRBD1 identical over 11 bases. The CDR3 runs 14 residues. Germline V gene data show CDR1 as MNHEY and CDR2 as SMNVEV (reference sequence). Trimming cost V 5 bases and J 3 bases; bases outside gene matches: 3.

This clone was seen a single time. The V and J genes are TRBV6-1 and TRBJ1-3; 7 nucleotides match TRBD1. Germline CDR1 reads MNHNS; CDR2 reads SASEGT. This CDR3 has 13 amino acids. J was trimmed by 4 bases and V by 7 bases; bases with no gene match: 4. CDR3 protein: CASNRDSGNTIYF. The CDR3 DNA follows: TGTGCCAGCAATAGGGACAGCGGAAACACCATATATTTT.

This clone has a single count. Here the CDR3 reads CASLYRTGGNEQYF. The CDR3, as DNA: TGTGCCAGCCTATATCGGACAGGGGGGAACGAGCAGTACTTC. V usage is TRBV2 and J usage is TRBJ2-7, with 10 bases matching TRBD1. CDR1 SNHLY and CDR2 FYNNEI come from the germline V gene. CDR3 length: 14 amino acids. The trim removed 8 bases at V and 5 bases at J, leaving 9 bases unmatched.

The chain links TRBV16 to TRBJ1-5; D may be TRBD1 (5 bases). The CDR3 length is 16 residues. Germline lookup yields CDR1 KGHSY and CDR2 FQNENV. Trimming took off 3 bases at V and 4 bases at J, with 16 bases between the two ends. CDR3 DNA sequence: TGTGCCAGCAGCCAGGGGAACTCCGGGGGAAATCAGCCCCAGCATTTT. This translates into CASSQGNSGGNQPQHF.

This chain links TRBV11-2 with TRBJ2-7, with D tentatively TRBD2 (5 bases). Trimming cost V 4 bases and J 3 bases, with 16 bases left between them. Germline CDR1 SGHAT, CDR2 FQNNGV. This CDR3 region has 15 residues. CDR3 sequence (DNA): TGTGCCAGCAGCTCCCCGGCGGGCCCTAACTACGAGCAGTACTTC. This translates into CASSSPAGPNYEQYF.

This chain uses TRBV5-1 with TRBJ2-7, with 7 bases aligning to TRBD1. With V trimmed by 4 bases and J by 5 bases, 9 bases remained unmatched. This CDR3 contains 14 residues. Germline V gene sequence: CDR1 SGHRS, CDR2 YFSETQ. The CDR3 protein is CASSRTGSSHEQYF. CDR3 sequence (DNA): TGCGCCAGCAGCCGGACAGGCTCTTCCCACGAGCAGTACTTC.

This chain uses TRBV7-3 with TRBJ2-7, with 10 bases matching TRBD1. The CDR3 spans 14 residues. In germline, CDR1 is SGHTA, CDR2 FQGTGA. Trimming removed 5 bases from V and 4 bases from J; junction bases left unmatched: 5. CDR3 DNA: TGTGCCAGCAGCCCCCGACAGGGGGCGTACGAGCAGTACTTC. Amino acids: CASSPRQGAYEQYF.

In this sample, this clone turned up a few times. The CDR3 loop is CASSVVPGGYEQYF. The CDR3 coding sequence is TGTGCCAGCAGCGTAGTACCAGGGGGGTACGAGCAGTACTTC. The rearrangement uses TRBV9 and TRBJ2-7; possible D gene TRBD1, 7 bases. The germline gives CDR1 SGDLS, CDR2 YYNGEE. CDR3 length: 14 residues. Deletions cut 0 bases from V and 4 bases from J, with 11 bases between.

This clone was seen only once. The gene calls are TRBV28 and TRBJ1-1; D might be TRBD1 (5 bases). This CDR3 comprises 15 residues. The V gene's germline CDR1 is MDHEN and CDR2 SYDVKM. Trimming removed 6 bases at V and 3 bases at J, with 17 bases between. CDR3 bases: TGTGCCAGCAGGAACCAAAGGGCAGGGCACACTGAAGCTTTCTTT. It translates to CASRNQRAGHTEAFF.

This chain links TRBV25-1 with TRBJ1-1; tentative D call: TRBD1 (5 bases). CDR1 is MGHDK, CDR2 SYGVNS, per germline. This CDR3 has 15 residues. Between the trimmed V and J ends, which lost 5 bases and 4 bases, there was a span of 17 bases. CDR3 amino acids: CASSPQGGRFTEAFF. CDR3 nucleotide sequence: TGTGCCAGCAGTCCCCAGGGTGGGAGGTTCACTGAAGCTTTCTTT.

This clone has only a few counts. The V gene is TRBV21-1, the J gene TRBJ1-6; TRBD1 is taken as the D call from the table, unchecked against the DNA. TRBV21-1 is an annotated pseudogene. CDR3 size: 15 residues. CDR3 in amino acids: CAKHRRDRGYSPLHF. The CDR3 DNA follows: TGTGCCAAACATAGACGGGACAGGGGTTATTCACCCCTCCACTTT.

This chain connects TRBV29-1 to TRBJ2-2, with 12 bases fitting TRBD1. The CDR3 spans 16 residues. The V segment lost 6 bases and the J segment 5 bases; nucleotides outside the gene matches: 10. In germline, CDR1 is SQVTM, CDR2 ANQGSEA. The CDR3 DNA sequence: TGCAGCGTCAGAACTCCGGGACAGGGGGCGACCGGGGAGCTGTTTTTT. Its translation: CSVRTPGQGATGELFF.

A few counts support this clone. The chain recombines TRBV6-6 with TRBJ1-1, with D possibly matching TRBD1 (6 bases). Germline V gene lookup returns CDR1 MNHNY and CDR2 SVGAGI (reference sequence). V dropped 2 bases and J dropped 5 bases, with 12 bases sitting between them. The CDR3 sequence is 14 residues long. This CDR3 is CASSYGGQRTEAFF. The CDR3 coding sequence is TGTGCCAGCAGTTACGGAGGACAGAGGACTGAAGCTTTCTTT.